The clone carrying this T cell receptor (beta chain) has only one observation. Its antigen is unidentified. As to treatment: 19 received Ad26.COV2.S at low or high dose, single or two shots; 5 received placebo; per-sample allocation not given. On day 63 after the first injection, vaccine and placebo recipients gave samples. Aged 18-55 years, donor was enrolled in Boston in the early 2020s. The record originates from a study of Ad26.COV2.S vaccination and SARS-CoV-2 variants. Background on the study: In the study, Ad26.COV2.S was injected intramuscularly once, or twice 56 days apart. Broader study findings: Vaccine and placebo recipients had similar non-spike TCR breadth. Analyses that measured TCR breadth and depth may have underestimated total T cell responses.

Clones were read by immunoSEQ multiplex PCR, and TCRdb kept only the in-frame ones, dropping some. The sample yields some 640,000 clones, more than 70% seen once. CDR3 length: 12 amino acids. Trimming cost V 8 bases and J 5 bases, with 13 bases left between them. Germline values: CDR1 MNHEY, CDR2 SMNVEV (reference sequence). The clonotype originates from a person aged 18-65 years who received the Ad26.COV2.S COVID-19 vaccine or a placebo. This sample comprised peripheral blood, obtained in a trial of Ad26.COV2.S vaccine versus placebo. This sequence joins TRBV27 and TRBJ2-7, with D perhaps matching TRBD2 (7 bases). As DNA, the CDR3 is TGTGCCAGCGGGAGGGGGGCCCACGAGCAGTACTTC. This codes for CASGRGAHEQYF.